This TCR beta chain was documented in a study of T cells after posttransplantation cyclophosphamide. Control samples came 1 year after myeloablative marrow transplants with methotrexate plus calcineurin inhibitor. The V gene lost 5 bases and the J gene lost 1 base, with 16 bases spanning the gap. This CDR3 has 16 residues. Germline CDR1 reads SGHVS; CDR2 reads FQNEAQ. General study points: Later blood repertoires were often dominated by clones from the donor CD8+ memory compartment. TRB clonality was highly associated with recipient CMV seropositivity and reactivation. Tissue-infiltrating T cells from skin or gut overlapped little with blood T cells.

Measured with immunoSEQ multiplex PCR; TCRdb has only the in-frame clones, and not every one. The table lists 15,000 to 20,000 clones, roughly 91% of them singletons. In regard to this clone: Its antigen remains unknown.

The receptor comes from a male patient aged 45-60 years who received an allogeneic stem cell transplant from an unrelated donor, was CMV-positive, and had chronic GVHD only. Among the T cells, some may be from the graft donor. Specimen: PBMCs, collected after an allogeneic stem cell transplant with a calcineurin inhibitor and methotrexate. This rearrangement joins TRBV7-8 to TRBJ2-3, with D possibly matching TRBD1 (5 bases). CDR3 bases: TGTGCCAGCAGCGATAGACCTTGGGGCCGCACAGATACGCAGTATTTT. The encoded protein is CASSDRPWGRTDTQYF. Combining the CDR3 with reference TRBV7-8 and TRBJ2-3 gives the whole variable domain GAGVSQSPRYKVAKRGQDVALRCDPISGHVSLFWYQQALGQGPEFLTYFQNEAQLDKSGLPSDRFFAERPEGSVSTLKIQRTQQEDSAVYLCASSDRPWGRTDTQYFGPGTRLTVL.